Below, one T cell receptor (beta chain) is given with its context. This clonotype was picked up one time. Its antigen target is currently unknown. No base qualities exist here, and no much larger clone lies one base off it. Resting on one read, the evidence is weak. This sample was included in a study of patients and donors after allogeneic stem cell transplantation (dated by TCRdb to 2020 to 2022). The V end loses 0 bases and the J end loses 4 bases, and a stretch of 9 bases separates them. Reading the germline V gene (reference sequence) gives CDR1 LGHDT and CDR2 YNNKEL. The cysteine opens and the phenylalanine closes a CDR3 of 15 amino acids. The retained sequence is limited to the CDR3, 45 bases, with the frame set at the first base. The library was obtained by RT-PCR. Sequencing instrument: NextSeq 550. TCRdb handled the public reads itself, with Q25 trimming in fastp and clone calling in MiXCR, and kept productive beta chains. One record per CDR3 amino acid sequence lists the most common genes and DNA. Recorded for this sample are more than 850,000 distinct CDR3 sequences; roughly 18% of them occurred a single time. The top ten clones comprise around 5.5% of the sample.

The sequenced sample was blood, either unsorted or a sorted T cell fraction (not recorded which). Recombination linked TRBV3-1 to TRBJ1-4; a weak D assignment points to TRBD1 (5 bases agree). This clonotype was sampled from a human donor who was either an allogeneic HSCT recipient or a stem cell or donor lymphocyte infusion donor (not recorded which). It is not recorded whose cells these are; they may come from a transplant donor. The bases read TGTGCCAGCAGCCAAGAGGGACGGGTTAATGAAAAACTGTTTTTT. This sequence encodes CASSQEGRVNEKLFF.